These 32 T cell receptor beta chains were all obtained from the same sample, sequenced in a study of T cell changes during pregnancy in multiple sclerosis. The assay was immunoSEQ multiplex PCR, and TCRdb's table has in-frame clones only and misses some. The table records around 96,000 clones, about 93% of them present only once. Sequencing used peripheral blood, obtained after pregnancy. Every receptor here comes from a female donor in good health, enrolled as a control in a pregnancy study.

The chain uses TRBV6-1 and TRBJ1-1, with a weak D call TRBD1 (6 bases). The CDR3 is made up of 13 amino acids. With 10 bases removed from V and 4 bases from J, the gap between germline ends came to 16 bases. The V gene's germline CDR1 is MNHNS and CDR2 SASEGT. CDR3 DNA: TGTGCCACCAACAGGGACGGGGCCACTGAAGCTTTCTTT. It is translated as CATNRDGATEAFF.

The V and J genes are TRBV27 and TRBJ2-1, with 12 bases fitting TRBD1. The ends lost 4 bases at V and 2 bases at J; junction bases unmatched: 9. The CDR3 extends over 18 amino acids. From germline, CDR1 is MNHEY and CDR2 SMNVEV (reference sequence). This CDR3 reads CASSWDSGTGGAYNEQFF. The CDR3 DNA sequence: TGTGCCAGCAGTTGGGACTCCGGGACAGGGGGCGCCTACAATGAGCAGTTCTTC.

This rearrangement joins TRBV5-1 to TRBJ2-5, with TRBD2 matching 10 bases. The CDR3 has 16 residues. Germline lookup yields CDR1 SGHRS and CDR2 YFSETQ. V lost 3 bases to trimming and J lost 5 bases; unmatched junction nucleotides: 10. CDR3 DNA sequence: TGCGCCAGCAGCTCCGGGACTAGCGTAGAGGGGGAGACCCAGTACTTC. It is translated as CASSSGTSVEGETQYF.

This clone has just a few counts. CDR3 bases: TGTGCCACCGACCCGGGACAGGGGATACTACAGCCCCAGCATTTT. It translates to CATDPGQGILQPQHF. The chain is built from TRBV6-6 and TRBJ1-5; 10 nucleotides line up with TRBD1. V was clipped by 10 bases and J by 7 bases; unmatched bases: 13. CDR3 length: 15 amino acids. Germline loops: CDR1 MNHNY, CDR2 SVGAGI (reference sequence).

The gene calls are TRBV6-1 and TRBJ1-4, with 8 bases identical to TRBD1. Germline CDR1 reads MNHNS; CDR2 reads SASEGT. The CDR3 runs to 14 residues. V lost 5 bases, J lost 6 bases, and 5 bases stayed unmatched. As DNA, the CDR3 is TGTGCCAGCAGTCAATCAGGGGGCGATGAAAAACTGTTTTTT. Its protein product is CASSQSGGDEKLFF.

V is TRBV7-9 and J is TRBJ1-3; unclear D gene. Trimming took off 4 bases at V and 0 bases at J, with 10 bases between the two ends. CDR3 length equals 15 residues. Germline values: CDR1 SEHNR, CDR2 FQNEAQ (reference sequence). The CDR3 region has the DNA TGTGCCAGCAGCTCGTCCGGGATCTCTGGAAACACCATATATTTT. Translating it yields CASSSSGISGNTIYF.

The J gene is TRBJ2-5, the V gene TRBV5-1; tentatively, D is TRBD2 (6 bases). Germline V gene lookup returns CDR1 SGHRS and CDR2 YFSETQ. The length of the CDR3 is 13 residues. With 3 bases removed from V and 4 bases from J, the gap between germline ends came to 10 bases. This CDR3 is CASSSQGGETQYF. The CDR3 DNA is TGCGCCAGCAGCTCTCAGGGAGGAGAGACCCAGTACTTC.

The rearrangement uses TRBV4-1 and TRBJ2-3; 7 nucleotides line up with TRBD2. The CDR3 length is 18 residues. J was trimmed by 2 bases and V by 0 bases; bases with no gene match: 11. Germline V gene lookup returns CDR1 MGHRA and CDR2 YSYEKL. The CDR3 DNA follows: TGCGCCAGCAGCCAAGATTCGGGACTACCGATTCACACAGATACGCAGTATTTT. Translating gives CASSQDSGLPIHTDTQYF.

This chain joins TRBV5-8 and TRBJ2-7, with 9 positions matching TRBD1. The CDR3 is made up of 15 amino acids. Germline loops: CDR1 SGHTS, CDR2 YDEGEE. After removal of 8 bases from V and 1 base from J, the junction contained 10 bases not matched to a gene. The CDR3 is CASQWGTGWSYEQYF. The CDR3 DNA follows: TGTGCCAGTCAATGGGGGACAGGGTGGTCCTACGAGCAGTACTTC. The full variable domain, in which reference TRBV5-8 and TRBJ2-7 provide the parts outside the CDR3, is EAGVTQSPTHLIKTRGQQATLRCSPISGHTSVYWYQQALGLGLQFLLWYDEGEERNRGNFPPRFSGRQFPNYSSELNVNALELEDSALYLCASQWGTGWSYEQYFGPGTRLTVT.

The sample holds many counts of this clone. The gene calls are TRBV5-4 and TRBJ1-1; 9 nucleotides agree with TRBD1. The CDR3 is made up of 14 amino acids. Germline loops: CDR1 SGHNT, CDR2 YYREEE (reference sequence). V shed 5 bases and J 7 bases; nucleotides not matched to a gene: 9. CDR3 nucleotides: TGTGCCAGCAGGTCTGGGCCGGGACAGGGTGAAGCTTTCTTT. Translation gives CASRSGPGQGEAFF.

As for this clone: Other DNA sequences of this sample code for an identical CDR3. The CDR3 loop is CASSLAGVGEKLFF. CDR3 in DNA: TGCGCCAGCAGCTTGGCGGGGGTCGGGGAAAAACTGTTTTTT. The chain employs TRBV5-1 and TRBJ1-4; weak D call: TRBD1 (5 bases). CDR1 is SGHRS and CDR2 is YFSETQ in the germline V gene. V lost 0 bases and J lost 8, with 11 bases in between. The CDR3 is made up of 14 amino acids.

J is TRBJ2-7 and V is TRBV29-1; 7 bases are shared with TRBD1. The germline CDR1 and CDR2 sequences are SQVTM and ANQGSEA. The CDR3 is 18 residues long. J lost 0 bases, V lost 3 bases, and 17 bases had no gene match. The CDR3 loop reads CSVEFSGGNPFSSYEQYF. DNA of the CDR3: TGCAGCGTTGAGTTTTCAGGGGGTAACCCTTTCAGCTCCTACGAGCAGTACTTC.

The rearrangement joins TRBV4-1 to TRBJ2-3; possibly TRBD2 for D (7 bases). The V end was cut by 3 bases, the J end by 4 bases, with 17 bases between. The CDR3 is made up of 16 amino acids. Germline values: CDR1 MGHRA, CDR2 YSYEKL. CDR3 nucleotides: TGCGCCAGCAGCCAGAGGAGGGGGGGAGGTCCAGATACGCAGTATTTT. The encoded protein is CASSQRRGGGPDTQYF.

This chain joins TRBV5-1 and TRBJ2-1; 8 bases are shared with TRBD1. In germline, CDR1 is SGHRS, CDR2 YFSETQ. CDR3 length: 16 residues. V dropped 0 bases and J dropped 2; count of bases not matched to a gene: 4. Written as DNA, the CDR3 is TGCGCCAGCAGCTTGGAGGGACAGGTCCCCTACAATGAGCAGTTCTTC. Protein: CASSLEGQVPYNEQFF.

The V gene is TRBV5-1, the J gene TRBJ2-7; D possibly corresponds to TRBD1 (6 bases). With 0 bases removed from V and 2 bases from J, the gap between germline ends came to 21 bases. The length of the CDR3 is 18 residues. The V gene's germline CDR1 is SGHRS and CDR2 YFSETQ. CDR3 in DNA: TGCGCCAGCAGCTTGGTCAGGTCTAGTCAGGGGACGACCTACGAGCAGTACTTC. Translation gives CASSLVRSSQGTTYEQYF.

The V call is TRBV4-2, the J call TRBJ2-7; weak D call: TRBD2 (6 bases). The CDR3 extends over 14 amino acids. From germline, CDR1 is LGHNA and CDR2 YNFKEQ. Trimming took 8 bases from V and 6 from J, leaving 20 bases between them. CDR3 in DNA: TGTGCCAGCGGTCCGTCGGGCGGGATTGGCGAGCAGTACTTC. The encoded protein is CASGPSGGIGEQYF.

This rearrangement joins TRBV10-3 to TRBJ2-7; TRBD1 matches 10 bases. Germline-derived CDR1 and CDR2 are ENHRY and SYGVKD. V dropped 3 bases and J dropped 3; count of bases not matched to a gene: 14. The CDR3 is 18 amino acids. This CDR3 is CAISDLETGGPKVYEQYF. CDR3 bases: TGTGCCATCAGTGATTTGGAGACAGGGGGCCCCAAAGTCTACGAGCAGTACTTC.

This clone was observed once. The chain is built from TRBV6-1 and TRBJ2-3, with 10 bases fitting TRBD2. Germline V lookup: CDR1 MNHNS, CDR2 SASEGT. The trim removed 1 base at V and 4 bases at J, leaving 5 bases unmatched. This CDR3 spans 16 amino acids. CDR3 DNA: TGTGCCAGCAGTGAAGAAGCGGGAGGGCCTGCAGATACGCAGTATTTT. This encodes CASSEEAGGPADTQYF.

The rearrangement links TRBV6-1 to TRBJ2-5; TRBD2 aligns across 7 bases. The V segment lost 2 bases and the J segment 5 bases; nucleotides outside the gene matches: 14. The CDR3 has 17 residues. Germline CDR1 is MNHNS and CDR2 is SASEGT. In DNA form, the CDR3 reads TGTGCCAGCAGTGAATGGGAGGGGAGGGAACTTGGGGAGACCCAGTACTTC. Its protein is CASSEWEGRELGETQYF.

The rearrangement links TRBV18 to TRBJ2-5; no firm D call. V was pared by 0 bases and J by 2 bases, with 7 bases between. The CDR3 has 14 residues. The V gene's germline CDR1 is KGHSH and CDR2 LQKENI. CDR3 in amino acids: CASSPPSLQETQYF. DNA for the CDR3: TGTGCCAGCTCACCACCGTCTCTTCAAGAGACCCAGTACTTC.

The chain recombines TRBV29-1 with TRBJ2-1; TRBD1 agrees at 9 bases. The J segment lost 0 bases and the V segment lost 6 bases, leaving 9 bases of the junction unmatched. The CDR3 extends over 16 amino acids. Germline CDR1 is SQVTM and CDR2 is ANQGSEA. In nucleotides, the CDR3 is TGCAGCGTAGGACGCGCGGGACAGGGCTCCTACAATGAGCAGTTCTTC. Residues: CSVGRAGQGSYNEQFF.

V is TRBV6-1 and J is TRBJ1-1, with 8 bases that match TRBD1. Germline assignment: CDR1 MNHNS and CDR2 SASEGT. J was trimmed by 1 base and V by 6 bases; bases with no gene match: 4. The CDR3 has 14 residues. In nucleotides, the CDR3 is TGTGCCAGCAGGTTACAGGGGGGGAACACTGAAGCTTTCTTT. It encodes CASRLQGGNTEAFF.

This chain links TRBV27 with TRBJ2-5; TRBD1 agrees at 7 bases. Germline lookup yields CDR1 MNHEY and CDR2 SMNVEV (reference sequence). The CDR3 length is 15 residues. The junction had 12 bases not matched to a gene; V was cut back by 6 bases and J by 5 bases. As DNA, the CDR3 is TGTGCCAGCAGGATGACAGGGTCCGTGGGGGAGACCCAGTACTTC. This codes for CASRMTGSVGETQYF.

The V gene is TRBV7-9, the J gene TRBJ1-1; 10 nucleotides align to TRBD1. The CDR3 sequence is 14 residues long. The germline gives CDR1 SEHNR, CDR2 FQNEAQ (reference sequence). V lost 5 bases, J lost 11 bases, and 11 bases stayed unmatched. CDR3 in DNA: TGTGCCAGCAGCCGAGGACAGGGGGGTATGGAGGCTTTCTTT. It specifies CASSRGQGGMEAFF.

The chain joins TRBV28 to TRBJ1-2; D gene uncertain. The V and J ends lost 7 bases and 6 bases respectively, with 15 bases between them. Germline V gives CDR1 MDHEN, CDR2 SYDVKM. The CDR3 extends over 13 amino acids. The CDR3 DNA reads TGTGCCAGCAAGGGAGGGCTGCGGGATGGCTACACCTTC. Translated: CASKGGLRDGYTF.

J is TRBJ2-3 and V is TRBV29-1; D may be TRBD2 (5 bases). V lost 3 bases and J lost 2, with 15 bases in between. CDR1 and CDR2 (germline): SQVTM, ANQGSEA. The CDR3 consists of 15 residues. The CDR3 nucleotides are TGCAGCGTTGATGGCGAGAGGGCGGACACAGATACGCAGTATTTT. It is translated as CSVDGERADTDTQYF.

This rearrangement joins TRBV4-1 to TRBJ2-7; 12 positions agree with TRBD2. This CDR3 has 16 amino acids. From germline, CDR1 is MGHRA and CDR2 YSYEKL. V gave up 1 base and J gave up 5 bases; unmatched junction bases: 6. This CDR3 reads CASSQVPGLAGDEQYF. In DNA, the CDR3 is TGCGCCAGCAGCCAAGTTCCGGGACTAGCGGGCGACGAGCAGTACTTC.

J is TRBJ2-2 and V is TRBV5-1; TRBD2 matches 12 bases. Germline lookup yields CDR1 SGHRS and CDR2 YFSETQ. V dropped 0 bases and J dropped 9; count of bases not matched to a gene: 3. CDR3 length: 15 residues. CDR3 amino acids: CASSLDLAGGRELFF. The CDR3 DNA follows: TGCGCCAGCAGCTTGGACCTAGCGGGAGGGAGGGAGCTGTTTTTT. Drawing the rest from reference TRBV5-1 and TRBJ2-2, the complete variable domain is KAGVTQTPRYLIKTRGQQVTLSCSPISGHRSVSWYQQTPGQGLQFLFEYFSETQRNKGNFPGRFSGRQFSNSRSEMNVSTLELGDSALYLCASSLDLAGGRELFFGEGSRLTVL.

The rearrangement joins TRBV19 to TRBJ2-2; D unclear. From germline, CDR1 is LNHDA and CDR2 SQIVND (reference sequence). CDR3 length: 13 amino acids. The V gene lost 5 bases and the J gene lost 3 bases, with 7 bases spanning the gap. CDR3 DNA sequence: TGTGCCAGTAGTGTAGCATACACCGGGGAGCTGTTTTTT. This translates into CASSVAYTGELFF.

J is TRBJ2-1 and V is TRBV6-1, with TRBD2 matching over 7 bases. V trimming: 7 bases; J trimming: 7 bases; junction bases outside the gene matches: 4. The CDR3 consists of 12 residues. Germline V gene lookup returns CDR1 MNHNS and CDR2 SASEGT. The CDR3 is CASTLSGNEQFF. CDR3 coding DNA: TGTGCCAGCACCCTTAGCGGGAATGAGCAGTTCTTC.

Here the CDR3 reads CASSIGQGGYEQYF. The CDR3 DNA sequence: TGCGCCAGCAGCATCGGACAGGGCGGCTACGAGCAGTACTTC. This chain connects TRBV5-1 to TRBJ2-7, with 8 bases that match TRBD1. The CDR3 spans 14 residues. J gave up 3 bases and V 4 bases, and 6 bases lay outside the gene matches. Germline V gene lookup returns CDR1 SGHRS and CDR2 YFSETQ.

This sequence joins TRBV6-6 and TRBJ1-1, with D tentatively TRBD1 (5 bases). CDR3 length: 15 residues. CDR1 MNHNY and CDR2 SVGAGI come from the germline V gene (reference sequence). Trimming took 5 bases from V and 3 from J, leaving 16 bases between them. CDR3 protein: CASSLHQSGDTEAFF. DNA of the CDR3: TGTGCCAGCAGTCTCCACCAATCGGGGGACACTGAAGCTTTCTTT.